Presented here are 21 T cell receptor beta chains from one specimen sequenced in a study of kidney transplant recipient with SARS-CoV-2 infection. TCRdb re-called the reads with MiXCR, one entry per CDR3 protein. The profile shows fewer than 250,000 distinct CDR3 sequences, around 30% of them singletons. Sequenced here: a blood sample, sampled at baseline and between days 110 and 120 from a kidney transplant recipient. These receptors were obtained from a male patient aged 25-45 years who had COVID-19 and was a kidney transplant recipient. Some T cells may be supplied by the graft donor.

On this clonotype itself: This clone may be a read error of a much larger clone one base away. V gene TRBV28 combines with J gene TRBJ2-7; 10 bases match TRBD2. The CDR3 is 16 residues long. The trim removed 8 bases at V and 1 base at J, leaving 11 bases unmatched. Germline CDR1 is MDHEN and CDR2 is SYDVKM. CDR3 residues: CASRPVGTSASYEQYF. CDR3 in DNA: TGTGCCAGCCGACCGGTTGGGACTAGCGCATCCTACGAGCAGTACTTC. The variable domain in full, completed from reference TRBV28 and TRBJ2-7, reads DVKVTQSSRYLVKRTGEKVFLECVQDMDHENMFWYRQDPGLGLRLIYFSYDVKMKEKGDIPEGYSVSREKKERFSLILESASTNQTSMYLCASRPVGTSASYEQYFGPGTRLTVT.

The sample holds many counts of this clonotype. The V call is TRBV5-1, the J call TRBJ2-1; 13 bases align to TRBD2. The CDR3 covers 15 residues. J was trimmed by 8 bases and V by 0 bases; bases with no gene match: 2. The germline gives CDR1 SGHRS, CDR2 YFSETQ. The DNA for the CDR3 is TGCGCCAGCAGCTTGGGACTAGCGGGAGGCGATGAGCAGTTCTTC. Translated, it gives CASSLGLAGGDEQFF.

With respect to this clonotype: Since a much larger clone is just one base distant, this may be a read error. In DNA form, the CDR3 reads TGTGCCAGCTCCGGTAATCATCCACGAAAGACCTATGGCCACACCTTC. Its translation is CASSGNHPRKTYGHTF. This chain uses TRBV5-8 with TRBJ1-2; no clear D gene. This CDR3 has 16 residues. Germline V gene data show CDR1 as SGHTS and CDR2 as YDEGEE.

This clonotype was counted many times. The gene calls are TRBV19 and TRBJ2-7, with D tentatively TRBD1 (6 bases). There are 12 residues in the CDR3. The V and J ends lost 10 bases and 7 bases respectively, with 17 bases between them. Germline V gene sequence: CDR1 LNHDA, CDR2 SQIVND (reference sequence). In DNA, the CDR3 is TGTGCCACCTTACAGGGATCGGGAGAGCAGTACTTC. This sequence encodes CATLQGSGEQYF.

This clonotype was detected ten times or more. J is TRBJ1-2 and V is TRBV12-3 or TRBV12-4; 8 bases are shared with TRBD1. The length of the CDR3 is 15 residues. J gave up 6 bases and V 5 bases, and 11 bases lay outside the gene matches. In DNA form, the CDR3 reads TGTGCCAGCAGTAGCCCGCGGACAGGGTACCATGGCTACACCTTC. This codes for CASSSPRTGYHGYTF.

The table lists this clonotype with many counts. The V gene is TRBV4-1, the J gene TRBJ1-1; D ambiguous. The CDR3 runs 11 residues. Trimming cost V 1 base and J 5 bases, with 2 bases left between them. Germline lookup yields CDR1 MGHRA and CDR2 YSYEKL. CDR3 nucleotide sequence: TGCGCCAGCAGCCAAGGGACTGAAGCTTTCTTT. Translated: CASSQGTEAFF.

Many counts were recorded for this clonotype. The chain recombines TRBV4-1 with TRBJ2-4; the match to TRBD2 covers 10 bases. The DNA end favors TRBJ2-7, so the J call may be wrong. This CDR3 has 15 residues. Germline lookup yields CDR1 MGHRA and CDR2 YSYEKL. CDR3 nucleotides: TGCGCCAGCAGCACGACCGGGACTAGCGATTACGAGCAGTACTTC. Translation gives CASSTTGTSDYEQYF.

This clonotype was seen at least ten times. The rearrangement links TRBV27 to TRBJ1-2; D is possibly TRBD1 (6 bases). Germline assignment: CDR1 MNHEY and CDR2 SMNVEV (reference sequence). The V end was cut by 7 bases, the J end by 6 bases, with 12 bases between. This CDR3 has 12 amino acids. The chain's CDR3 is CASKNNRDGYTF. The CDR3 bases are TGTGCCAGCAAAAATAACAGGGATGGCTACACCTTC.

This clonotype came up many times. This chain uses TRBV8-2 with TRBJ2-6. TRBV8-2 is flagged as a pseudogene. The length of the CDR3 is 17 residues. CDR3 nucleotide sequence: TGTGGCAGTGGAGATAGGATAACACAAAGTCGGGCCAACGTCCTGACTTTC. This codes for CGSGDRITQSRANVLTF.

This clonotype was counted once. This may arise from a read error, as a much more abundant clone is one base away. The chain joins TRBV6-9 to TRBJ1-2; D is undetermined. The CDR3 covers 17 residues. Germline-derived CDR1 and CDR2 are MNHGY and SVAAGI. V was shortened by 4 bases and J by 4 bases, with 22 bases between the two germline ends. The chain's CDR3 is CASSLFLPYGMTYGYTF. CDR3 in DNA: TGTGCCAGCAGTTTGTTTTTGCCTTACGGAATGACCTATGGCTACACCTTC.

Remarks on this clonotype: This may come from a read error, since a much larger clone is one base off. This chain joins TRBV7-9 and TRBJ1-2; 11 nucleotides match TRBD1. Germline V CDR1 and CDR2: SEHNR, FQNEAQ (reference sequence). V was clipped by 5 bases and J by 6 bases; unmatched bases: 8. This CDR3 spans 15 amino acids. The DNA of the CDR3 is TGTGCCAGCAGCCTTTGGACAGGGGGCTCTCATGGCTACACCTTC. This encodes CASSLWTGGSHGYTF.

This clonotype was seen at least ten times. The chain is built from TRBV5-5 and TRBJ1-2; D is undetermined. The CDR3 sequence is 16 residues long. Germline V lookup: CDR1 SGHKS, CDR2 YYEKEE (reference sequence). V was cut by 5 bases and J by 4 bases, with 21 bases left in between. Here the CDR3 reads CASSVSVSRKTYGYTF. CDR3 DNA sequence: TGTGCCAGCAGTGTCAGTGTCTCGCGAAAGACCTATGGCTACACCTTC.

Comment on this clonotype: A junction end diverges from the germline sequence, so it may reflect a read error. The chain carries TRBV28 and TRBJ2-1; TRBD2 matches at 9 bases. This CDR3 has 18 amino acids. Per the germline V gene, CDR1 is MDHEN and CDR2 is SYDVKM. CDR3 region: CASNLVAGGPSSYNEQFF. The CDR3, as DNA: TGTGCCAGCAATTTAGTGGCGGGAGGGCCGAGCTCCTACAATGAGCAGTTCTTC.

This clonotype showed up many times. The chain links TRBV15 to TRBJ1-2; no clear D gene. From germline, CDR1 is LNHNV and CDR2 YYDKDF (reference sequence). Trimming pared 4 bases from V and 4 bases from J, leaving 22 bases between. The CDR3 totals 17 residues. The CDR3 loop reads CATSISQRCGKTYGYTF. CDR3 coding DNA: TGTGCCACCAGCATTTCTCAAAGGTGTGGAAAGACCTATGGCTACACCTTC. The whole variable domain, remainder taken from reference TRBV15 and TRBJ1-2, is DAMVIQNPRYQVTQFGKPVTLSCSQTLNHNVMYWYQQKSSQAPKLLFHYYDKDFNNEADTPDNFQSRRPNTSFCFLDIRSPGLGDTAMYLCATSISQRCGKTYGYTFGSGTRLTVV.

This rearrangement joins TRBV28 to TRBJ2-3; 7 bases fit TRBD1. This CDR3 comprises 13 residues. J gave up 1 base and V 6 bases, and 1 base lay outside the gene matches. Germline assignment: CDR1 MDHEN and CDR2 SYDVKM. This CDR3 is CASRTGGTDTQYF. The CDR3 DNA reads TGTGCCAGCAGAACAGGGGGCACAGATACGCAGTATTTT. The full variable domain, rest sourced from reference TRBV28 and TRBJ2-3, is DVKVTQSSRYLVKRTGEKVFLECVQDMDHENMFWYRQDPGLGLRLIYFSYDVKMKEKGDIPEGYSVSREKKERFSLILESASTNQTSMYLCASRTGGTDTQYFGPGTRLTVL.

This clonotype appeared many times. V gene TRBV15 combines with J gene TRBJ2-1; a possible D gene is TRBD2 (6 bases). The CDR3 is 15 residues long. Trimming took off 6 bases at V and 0 bases at J, with 12 bases between the two ends. CDR1 is LNHNV, CDR2 YYDKDF, per germline (reference sequence). The CDR3 nucleotides are TGTGCCACCAGTTCGGTCGGGAGCTCCTACAATGAGCAGTTCTTC. It is translated as CATSSVGSSYNEQFF.

This clonotype appeared once. A clone one base away is much larger, so this may be a read error. V is TRBV4-3 and J is TRBJ2-2; tentatively, D is TRBD2 (6 bases). The CDR3 is 16 amino acids. Germline V CDR1 and CDR2: LGHNA, YSLEER. CDR3 loop: CASSQSLATNTGELIF. In DNA form, the CDR3 reads TGCGCCAGCAGCCAATCACTAGCTACGAACACCGGGGAGCTGATTTTT.

The rearrangement joins TRBV12-3 or TRBV12-4 to TRBJ2-1; 8 bases fit TRBD2. The CDR3 has 13 residues. V shed 1 base and J 15 bases; nucleotides not matched to a gene: 8. This CDR3 is CASSLVPGLVPFF. For the CDR3, the DNA is TGTGCCAGCAGTTTAGTCCCGGGACTAGTGCCGTTCTTC.

This clonotype was counted many times. The chain carries TRBV19 and TRBJ1-5; no firm D call. The CDR3 contains 15 residues. V was trimmed by 4 bases and J by 0 bases, leaving 10 bases between them. CDR1 LNHDA and CDR2 SQIVND come from the germline V gene (reference sequence). The CDR3 spells CASSTMGYSNQPQHF. Here the CDR3 DNA reads TGTGCCAGTAGTACGATGGGTTATAGCAATCAGCCCCAGCATTTT.

This clonotype has at least ten counts. This chain uses TRBV28 with TRBJ2-7; D is possibly TRBD1 (5 bases). V was shortened by 5 bases and J by 0 bases, with 11 bases between the two germline ends. The CDR3 totals 14 residues. CDR1 is MDHEN, CDR2 SYDVKM, per germline. For the CDR3, the DNA is TGTGCCAGCAGTGGGGCCCAGAGCTCCTACGAGCAGTACTTC. This encodes CASSGAQSSYEQYF.

There are many counts of this clonotype. The V call is TRBV6-2 or TRBV6-3, the J call TRBJ2-3, with 7 bases aligning to TRBD2. J was trimmed by 5 bases and V by 0 bases; bases with no gene match: 5. The CDR3 loop spans 15 amino acids. In germline, CDR1 is MNHEY, CDR2 SVGEGT. CDR3 sequence (DNA): TGTGCCAGCAGTTACTCGGAGGGAGGGAGAGATACGCAGTATTTT. It specifies CASSYSEGGRDTQYF.